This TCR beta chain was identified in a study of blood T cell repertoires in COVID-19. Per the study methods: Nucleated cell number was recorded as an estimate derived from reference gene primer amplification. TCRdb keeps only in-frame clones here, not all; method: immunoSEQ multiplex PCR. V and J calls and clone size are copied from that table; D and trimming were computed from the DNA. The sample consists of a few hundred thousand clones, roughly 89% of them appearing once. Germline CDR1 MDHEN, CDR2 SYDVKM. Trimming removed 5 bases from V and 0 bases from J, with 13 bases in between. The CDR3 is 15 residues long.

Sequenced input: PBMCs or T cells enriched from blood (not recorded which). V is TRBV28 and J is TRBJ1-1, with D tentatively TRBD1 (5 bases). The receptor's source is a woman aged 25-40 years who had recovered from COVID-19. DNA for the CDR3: TGTGCCAGCAGTCCGCATAAGGGGATGAACACTGAAGCTTTCTTT. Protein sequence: CASSPHKGMNTEAFF.